This T cell receptor beta chain was documented in a study of blood T cell repertoires in COVID-19. This clone was detected a few times. Profiling relied on immunoSEQ multiplex PCR, and the TCRdb table lists in-frame clones only, not all of them. The top ten clones hold roughly 4.3% of a sample with approximately 270,000 clones, approximately 85% of them seen once. The CDR3 totals 14 residues. V shed 0 bases, J shed 10 bases, and the junction held 7 bases outside the gene matches. Germline V gives CDR1 SGHKS, CDR2 YYEKEE (reference sequence). The chain is built from TRBV5-5 and TRBJ1-1; 9 nucleotides line up with TRBD1. This receptor was taken from a woman in her thirties who had recovered from COVID-19. Sequenced input: PBMCs or T cells enriched from blood (not recorded which). CDR3 DNA: TGTGCCAGCAGCTTGGTTGTACAGGGGGCTAGAGCTTTCTTT. Its protein product is CASSLVVQGARAFF.